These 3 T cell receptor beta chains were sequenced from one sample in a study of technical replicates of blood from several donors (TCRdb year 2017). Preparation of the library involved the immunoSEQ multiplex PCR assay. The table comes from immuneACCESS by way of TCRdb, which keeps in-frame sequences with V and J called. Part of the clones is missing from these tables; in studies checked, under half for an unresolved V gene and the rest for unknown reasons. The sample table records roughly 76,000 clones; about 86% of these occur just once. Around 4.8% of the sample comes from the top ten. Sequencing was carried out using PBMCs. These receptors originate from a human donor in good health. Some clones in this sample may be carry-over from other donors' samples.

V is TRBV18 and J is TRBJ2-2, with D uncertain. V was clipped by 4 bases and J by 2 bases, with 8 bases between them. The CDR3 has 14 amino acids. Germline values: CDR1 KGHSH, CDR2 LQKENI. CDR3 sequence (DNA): TGTGCCAGCTCACGTGACTCCAACACCGGGGAGCTGTTTTTT. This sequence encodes CASSRDSNTGELFF. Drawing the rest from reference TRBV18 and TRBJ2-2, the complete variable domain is NAGVMQNPRHLVRRRGQEARLRCSPMKGHSHVYWYRQLPEEGLKFMVYLQKENIIDESGMPKERFSAEFPKEGPSILRIQQVVRGDSAAYFCASSRDSNTGELFFGEGSRLTVL.

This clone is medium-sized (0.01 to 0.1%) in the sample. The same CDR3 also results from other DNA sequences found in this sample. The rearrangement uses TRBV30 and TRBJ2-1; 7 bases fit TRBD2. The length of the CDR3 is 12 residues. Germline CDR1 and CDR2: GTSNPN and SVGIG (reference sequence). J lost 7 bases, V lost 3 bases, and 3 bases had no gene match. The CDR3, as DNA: TGTGCCTGGAGCTGGGGAGGGAATGAGCAGTTCTTC. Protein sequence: CAWSWGGNEQFF.

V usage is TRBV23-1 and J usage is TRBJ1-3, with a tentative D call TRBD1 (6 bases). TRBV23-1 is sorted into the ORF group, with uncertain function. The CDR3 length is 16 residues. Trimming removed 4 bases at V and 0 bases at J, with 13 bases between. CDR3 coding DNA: TGCGCCAGCAGTCGACCGGGGGGCCACTCTGGAAACACCATATATTTT. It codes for CASSRPGGHSGNTIYF.